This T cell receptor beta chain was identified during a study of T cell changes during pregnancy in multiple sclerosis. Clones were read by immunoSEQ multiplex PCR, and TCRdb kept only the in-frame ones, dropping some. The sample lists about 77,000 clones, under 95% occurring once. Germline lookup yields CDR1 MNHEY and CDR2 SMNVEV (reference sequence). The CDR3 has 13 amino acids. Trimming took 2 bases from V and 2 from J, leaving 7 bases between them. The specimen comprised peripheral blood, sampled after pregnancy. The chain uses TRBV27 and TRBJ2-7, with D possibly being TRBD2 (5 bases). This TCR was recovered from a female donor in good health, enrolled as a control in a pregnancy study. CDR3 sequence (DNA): TGTGCCAGCAGTTTAAGGGAGACCTACGAGCAGTACTTC. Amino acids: CASSLRETYEQYF.